The 10 T cell receptor beta chains reported below all come from one sample, sequenced in a study of cytomegalovirus exposure and HLA in healthy donors (dated by TCRdb to 2016 to 2017). The library was prepared using the immunoSEQ multiplex PCR assay. The multiplex PCR relied on a mix of 60 forward primers for TCR Vbeta segments and 13 reverse primers for TCR Jbeta segments. Sourced from immuneACCESS, this table was stored by TCRdb with only in-frame sequences that have V and J called. A share of the clones is absent; for the studies checked, an unresolved V gene accounts for under half, and the remainder has no known explanation. This sample holds some 150,000 clones; 70% to 80% were observed only once. The ten largest clones represent more than 4% of the sample. Sequenced: PBMCs. These receptors all stem from a man in his forties or fifties in good health and CMV-seronegative.

The V gene is TRBV6-1, the J gene TRBJ1-2, with TRBD1 identical over 8 bases. With 7 bases clipped from V and 5 bases from J, the junction kept 12 bases outside the gene matches. The CDR3 sequence is 15 residues long. Germline V lookup: CDR1 MNHNS, CDR2 SASEGT. This CDR3 reads CASTSPDRGWYGYTF. The CDR3 DNA follows: TGTGCCAGCACTTCCCCTGACAGGGGATGGTATGGCTACACCTTC.

A word on this clone: A junction boundary mismatches the germline segment, possibly from a read error. V gene TRBV5-1 combines with J gene TRBJ2-5; 7 nucleotides align to TRBD1. Germline V gene sequence: CDR1 SGHRS, CDR2 YFSETQ. This CDR3 has 15 residues. Here the CDR3 DNA reads TGCGCCAGCAGCTTGGGGACAGGCCTCCAAGAGACCCAGCACTTC. This gives the protein CASSLGTGLQETQHF.

The V and J genes are TRBV5-1 and TRBJ2-3, with 10 bases fitting TRBD2. The CDR3 extends over 17 amino acids. After removal of 2 bases from V and 0 bases from J, the junction contained 6 bases not matched to a gene. Germline V gene data show CDR1 as SGHRS and CDR2 as YFSETQ. The CDR3 region is CASSLASGGFSTDTQYF. DNA for the CDR3: TGCGCCAGCAGCTTAGCTAGCGGGGGCTTTAGCACAGATACGCAGTATTTT.

The chain uses TRBV10-2 and TRBJ2-3; no definite D call. Germline CDR1 WSHSY, CDR2 SAAADI. V was trimmed by 7 bases and J by 6 bases, leaving 17 bases between them. The CDR3 runs 14 residues. The CDR3 loop is CASTQSQRPDTQYF. The CDR3 DNA reads TGCGCCAGCACGCAAAGCCAACGTCCGGATACGCAGTATTTT.

The rearrangement uses TRBV10-3 and TRBJ1-1; possibly TRBD1 for D (5 bases). Looked up from germline, CDR1 is ENHRY and CDR2 is SYGVKD. The ends were cut back, 7 bases at V and 0 bases at J, with 9 bases in the middle. The CDR3 loop spans 13 amino acids. CDR3: CAIKEGMNTEAFF. The CDR3 nucleotides read TGTGCCATCAAGGAGGGGATGAACACTGAAGCTTTCTTT.

This rearrangement joins TRBV5-6 to TRBJ2-7; maybe TRBD2 (5 bases). Looked up from germline, CDR1 is SGHDT and CDR2 is YYEEEE. The CDR3 has 15 residues. Trimming pared 0 bases from V and 2 bases from J, leaving 12 bases between. The CDR3 loop reads CASSLDVLGAYEQYF. The DNA for the CDR3 is TGTGCCAGCAGCTTGGATGTACTGGGAGCCTACGAGCAGTACTTC.

This clone was picked up a small number of times. The rearrangement joins TRBV7-2 to TRBJ2-3, with 7 bases aligning to TRBD2. V gave up 5 bases and J gave up 1 base; unmatched junction bases: 6. Germline loops: CDR1 SGHTA, CDR2 FQGNSA. The CDR3 extends over 15 amino acids. The CDR3 spells CASSARGTGTDTQYF. The CDR3 DNA follows: TGTGCCAGCAGCGCGCGGGGGACCGGCACAGATACGCAGTATTTT.

The chain employs TRBV5-4 and TRBJ2-5; 8 bases are shared with TRBD2. The CDR3 extends over 13 amino acids. Losses at the gene ends were 5 bases for V and 4 bases for J; bases not matched to a gene: 4. Germline V gene lookup returns CDR1 SGHNT and CDR2 YYREEE (reference sequence). The CDR3 loop is CASREAGAETQYF. The CDR3, as DNA: TGTGCCAGCAGGGAAGCGGGGGCAGAGACCCAGTACTTC.

The rearrangement joins TRBV7-9 to TRBJ2-7, with 8 positions matching TRBD1. The CDR3 is 14 residues long. V was clipped by 3 bases and J by 6 bases; unmatched bases: 7. The germline CDR1 and CDR2 sequences are SEHNR and FQNEAQ (reference sequence). CDR3 bases: TGTGCCAGCAGCTTCAGGACAGGGTACCGCGAGCAGTACTTC. Its protein is CASSFRTGYREQYF.

This clone was counted between two and nine times. The CDR3 bases are TGTGCCAGCAGTTACTCCAGGGACTATGGCTACACCTTC. It translates to CASSYSRDYGYTF. The V call is TRBV6-5, the J call TRBJ1-2, with D possibly being TRBD1 (5 bases). Germline V gene data show CDR1 as MNHEY and CDR2 as SVGAGI. This CDR3 region has 13 residues. V was shortened by 0 bases and J by 3 bases, with 5 bases between the two germline ends.